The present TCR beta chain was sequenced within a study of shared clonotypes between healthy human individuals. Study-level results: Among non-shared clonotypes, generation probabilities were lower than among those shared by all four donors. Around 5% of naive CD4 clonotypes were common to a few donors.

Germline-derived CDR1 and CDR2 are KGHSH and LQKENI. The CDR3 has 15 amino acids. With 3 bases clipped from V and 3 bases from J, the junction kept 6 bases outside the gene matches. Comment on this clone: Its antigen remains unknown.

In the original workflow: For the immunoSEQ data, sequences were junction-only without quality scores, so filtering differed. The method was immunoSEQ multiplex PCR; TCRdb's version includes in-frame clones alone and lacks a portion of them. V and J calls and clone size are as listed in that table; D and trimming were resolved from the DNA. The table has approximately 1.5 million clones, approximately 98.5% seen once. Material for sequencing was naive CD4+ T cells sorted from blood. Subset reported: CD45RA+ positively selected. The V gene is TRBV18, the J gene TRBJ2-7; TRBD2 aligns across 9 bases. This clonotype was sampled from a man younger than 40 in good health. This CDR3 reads CASSPLGLADYEQYF. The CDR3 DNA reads TGTGCCAGCTCACCCCTGGGACTAGCAGACTACGAGCAGTACTTC.